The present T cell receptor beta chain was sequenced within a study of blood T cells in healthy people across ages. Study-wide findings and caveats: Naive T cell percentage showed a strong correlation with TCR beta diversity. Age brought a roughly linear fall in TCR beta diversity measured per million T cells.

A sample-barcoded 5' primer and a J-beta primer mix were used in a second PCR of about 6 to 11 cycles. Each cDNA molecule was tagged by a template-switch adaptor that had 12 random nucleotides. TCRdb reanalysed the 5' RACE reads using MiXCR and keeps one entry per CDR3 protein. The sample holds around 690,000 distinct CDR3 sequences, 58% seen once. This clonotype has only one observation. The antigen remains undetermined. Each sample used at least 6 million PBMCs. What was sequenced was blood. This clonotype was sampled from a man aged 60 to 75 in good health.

The CDR3 sequence: CASSRAPASYEQYF. For the CDR3, the DNA is TGCGCCAGCAGCAGGGCCCCCGCCTCCTACGAGCAGTACTTC. The genes are TRBV5-1 and TRBJ2-7; no clear D gene. The CDR3 extends over 14 amino acids. CDR1 is SGHRS and CDR2 is YFSETQ in the germline V gene. The V end was cut by 4 bases, the J end by 0 bases, with 11 bases between.